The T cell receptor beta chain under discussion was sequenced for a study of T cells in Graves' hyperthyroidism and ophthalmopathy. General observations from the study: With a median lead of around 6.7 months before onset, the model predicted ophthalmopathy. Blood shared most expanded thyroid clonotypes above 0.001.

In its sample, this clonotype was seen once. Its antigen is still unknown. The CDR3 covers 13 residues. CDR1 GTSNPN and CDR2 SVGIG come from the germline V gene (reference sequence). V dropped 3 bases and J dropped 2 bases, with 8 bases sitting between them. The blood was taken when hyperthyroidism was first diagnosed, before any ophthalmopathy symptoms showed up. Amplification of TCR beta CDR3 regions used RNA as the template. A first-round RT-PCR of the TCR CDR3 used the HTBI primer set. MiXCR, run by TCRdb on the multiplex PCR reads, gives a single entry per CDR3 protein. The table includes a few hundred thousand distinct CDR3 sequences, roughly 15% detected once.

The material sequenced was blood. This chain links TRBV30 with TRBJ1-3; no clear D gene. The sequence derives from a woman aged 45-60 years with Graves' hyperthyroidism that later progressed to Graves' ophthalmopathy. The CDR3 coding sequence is TGTGCCTGGAGGGCCAGGCCTGGAAACACCATATATTTT. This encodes CAWRARPGNTIYF.